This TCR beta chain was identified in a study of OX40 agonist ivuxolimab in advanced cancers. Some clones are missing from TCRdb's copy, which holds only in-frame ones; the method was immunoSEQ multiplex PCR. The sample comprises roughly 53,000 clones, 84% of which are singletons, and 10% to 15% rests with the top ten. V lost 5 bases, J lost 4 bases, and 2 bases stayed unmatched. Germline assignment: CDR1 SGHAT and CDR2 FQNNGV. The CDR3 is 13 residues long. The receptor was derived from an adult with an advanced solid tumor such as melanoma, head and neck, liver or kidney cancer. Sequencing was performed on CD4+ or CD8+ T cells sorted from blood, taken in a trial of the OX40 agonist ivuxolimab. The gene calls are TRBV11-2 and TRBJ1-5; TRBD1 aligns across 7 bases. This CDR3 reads CASSEGANQPQHF. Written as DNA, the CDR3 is TGTGCCAGCAGCGAGGGGGCGAATCAGCCCCAGCATTTT.